One sample yielded the 31 T cell receptor beta chains listed below, sequenced in a study of blood T cell repertoires in COVID-19. Profiled with immunoSEQ multiplex PCR; TCRdb holds only in-frame clones, not every one. This repertoire shows more than 45,000 clones, approximately 87% found once; its top ten account for roughly 4.3%. The sample comprised peripheral blood. The receptors here all came from a man aged 35 to 55 with active COVID-19.

CDR3 region: CASSLVRLAGEAPSYNEQFF. The CDR3 nucleotides read TGTGCCAGCAGTTTGGTAAGGCTAGCGGGAGAAGCTCCCTCCTACAATGAGCAGTTCTTC. This chain joins TRBV27 and TRBJ2-1, with 10 bases lining up with TRBD2. Trimming took 3 bases from V and 0 from J; bases not matched to a gene: 14. The germline V gene has CDR1 MNHEY and CDR2 SMNVEV (reference sequence). This CDR3 has 20 residues.

The rearrangement links TRBV4-1 to TRBJ1-5; a weak D match, TRBD1 (6 bases). Germline CDR1 and CDR2: MGHRA and YSYEKL. This CDR3 comprises 15 residues. V was shortened by 4 bases and J by 6 bases, with 16 bases between the two germline ends. CDR3 nucleotides: TGCGCCAGCAGCCGAACAGACAGGTTCGGTCAGCCCCAGCATTTT. Its protein is CASSRTDRFGQPQHF.

In regard to this clone: At one end the junction does not follow the germline gene, possibly because of a read error. V and J are TRBV3-1 (or the pseudogene TRBV3-2) and TRBJ2-7, with a possible D match to TRBD2 (6 bases). In germline, CDR1 is LGHDT, CDR2 YNNKEL (reference sequence). There are 14 residues in the CDR3. CDR3 DNA: TGTGCCAGCAGCCAAGAAGGTGGGGACTCCCTGAGCCACTTC. Its translation: CASSQEGGDSLSHF.

The rearrangement links TRBV18 to TRBJ2-1, with 7 bases identical to TRBD1. V shed 6 bases, J shed 2 bases, and the junction held 7 bases outside the gene matches. This CDR3 spans 15 amino acids. Germline assignment: CDR1 KGHSH and CDR2 LQKENI. DNA of the CDR3: TGTGCCAGCTCTCCCGACAGGGTGGCCTACAATGAGCAGTTCTTC. It codes for CASSPDRVAYNEQFF.

This sequence joins TRBV25-1 and TRBJ1-1; D uncertain. Germline loops: CDR1 MGHDK, CDR2 SYGVNS. This CDR3 has 15 residues. V shed 3 bases and J shed 4 bases, with 15 bases lying between them. The CDR3 nucleotides read TGTGCCAGCAGTGATGAGAGGGTGGCTGTCACTGAAGCTTTCTTT. It yields the protein CASSDERVAVTEAFF.

V usage is TRBV29-1 and J usage is TRBJ2-1; 9 bases are shared with TRBD2. V dropped 3 bases and J dropped 2; count of bases not matched to a gene: 11. Germline V lookup: CDR1 SQVTM, CDR2 ANQGSEA. The CDR3 loop spans 17 amino acids. The CDR3 DNA sequence: TGCAGCGTTGAGGGCGGGAGGGAATGGGCCGCCTACAATGAGCAGTTCTTC. This encodes CSVEGGREWAAYNEQFF.

This clone has more than one count but fewer than ten. The chain recombines TRBV28 with TRBJ2-7, with a possible D match to TRBD1 (6 bases). The CDR3 runs to 14 residues. The ends were cut back, 6 bases at V and 2 bases at J, with 14 bases in the middle. CDR1 is MDHEN, CDR2 SYDVKM, per germline. The CDR3 DNA sequence: TGTGCCAGCAGCCCAACAGGGAGTCCCTACGAGCAGTACTTC. Encoded protein: CASSPTGSPYEQYF.

The chain carries TRBV29-1 and TRBJ1-4; possibly TRBD1 for D (5 bases). The CDR3 runs 13 residues. Trimming took off 4 bases at V and 12 bases at J, with 18 bases between the two ends. Per germline, CDR1 SQVTM and CDR2 ANQGSEA. This CDR3 reads CSVVTLQRGELFF. The CDR3 DNA reads TGCAGCGTTGTCACCCTCCAACGGGGGGAACTGTTTTTT.

The V gene is TRBV10-3, the J gene TRBJ2-1; 12 nucleotides align to TRBD2. The CDR3 runs 16 residues. The germline gives CDR1 ENHRY, CDR2 SYGVKD. V trimming: 6 bases; J trimming: 4 bases; junction bases outside the gene matches: 7. This CDR3 reads CAISSPGLAGYNEQFF. CDR3 coding DNA: TGTGCCATCAGCTCCCCTGGACTAGCGGGGTACAATGAGCAGTTCTTC.

The V gene is TRBV4-1, the J gene TRBJ2-1; TRBD2 matches 7 bases. V was clipped by 4 bases and J by 3 bases; unmatched bases: 6. CDR1 is MGHRA and CDR2 is YSYEKL in the germline V gene. The CDR3 has 15 residues. The CDR3 DNA reads as TGCGCCAGCAGCCTAGCGGGCTCTAGCTACAATGAGCAGTTCTTC. It codes for CASSLAGSSYNEQFF.

This rearrangement joins TRBV5-1 to TRBJ2-6; unclear D gene. Trimming took off 2 bases at V and 4 bases at J, with 4 bases between the two ends. Germline-derived CDR1 and CDR2 are SGHRS and YFSETQ. This CDR3 contains 13 residues. The CDR3, as DNA: TGCGCCAGCAGCTTTTCGGGGGCCAACGTCCTGACTTTC. It translates to CASSFSGANVLTF.

A single count supports this clone. The gene calls are TRBV10-3 and TRBJ1-1; 8 bases align to TRBD1. The CDR3 consists of 12 residues. The trim removed 8 bases at V and 6 bases at J, leaving 5 bases unmatched. CDR1 is ENHRY and CDR2 is SYGVKD in the germline V gene. The CDR3 nucleotides read TGTGCCATCGGACAGGGTTTGGCTGAAGCTTTCTTT. This translates into CAIGQGLAEAFF.

A few counts support this clone. The chain combines TRBV28 with TRBJ2-2; weak D call: TRBD2 (6 bases). The CDR3 extends over 14 amino acids. The ends were cut back, 1 base at V and 5 bases at J, with 8 bases in the middle. In germline, CDR1 is MDHEN, CDR2 SYDVKM. The CDR3 loop reads CASSLYGTTGELFF. CDR3 coding DNA: TGTGCCAGCAGTTTATATGGGACTACCGGGGAGCTGTTTTTT.

This sequence joins TRBV4-1 and TRBJ2-7; 13 nucleotides line up with TRBD2. The germline V gene has CDR1 MGHRA and CDR2 YSYEKL. This CDR3 has 20 residues. Germline trimming cut 2 bases from V and 2 bases from J; bases unmatched to any gene: 15. Here the CDR3 reads CASSQNRGGTSGDAPYEQYF. DNA of the CDR3: TGCGCCAGCAGCCAAAATCGGGGAGGGACTAGCGGGGACGCCCCCTACGAGCAGTACTTC.

The chain couples TRBV9 to TRBJ2-7, with TRBD1 as a possible D gene (6 bases). The germline gives CDR1 SGDLS, CDR2 YYNGEE. The CDR3 loop spans 13 amino acids. Deletions cut 3 bases from V and 7 bases from J, with 14 bases between. This CDR3 is CASSAGHASEQYF. The CDR3 DNA reads TGTGCCAGCAGCGCGGGACATGCGAGTGAGCAGTACTTC. Variable domain in full (rest from reference TRBV9 and TRBJ2-7): DSGVTQTPKHLITATGQRVTLRCSPRSGDLSVYWYQQSLDQGLQFLIQYYNGEERAKGNILERFSAQQFPDLHSELNLSSLELGDSALYFCASSAGHASEQYFGPGTRLTVT.

V usage is TRBV28 and J usage is TRBJ2-5, with a weak D call TRBD1 (5 bases). Germline CDR1 reads MDHEN; CDR2 reads SYDVKM. V lost 6 bases and J lost 1, with 18 bases in between. CDR3 length: 16 residues. DNA of the CDR3: TGTGCCAGCAGCCCACAAGGGGCAGTGTTCCAAGAGACCCAGTACTTC. Translation: CASSPQGAVFQETQYF.

The rearrangement uses TRBV4-1 and TRBJ2-7; TRBD1 is a possible D gene (6 bases). The V and J ends lost 4 bases and 5 bases respectively, with 18 bases between them. The germline gives CDR1 MGHRA, CDR2 YSYEKL. The CDR3 contains 15 residues. CDR3 loop: CASSPRVIGGHEQYF. The CDR3 nucleotides read TGCGCCAGCAGCCCCCGGGTTATAGGGGGTCACGAGCAGTACTTC.

The genes are TRBV28 and TRBJ1-5; no reliable D call. From germline, CDR1 is MDHEN and CDR2 SYDVKM. V lost 2 bases to trimming and J lost 11 bases, with 19 bases between them. The CDR3 runs to 15 residues. The CDR3, as DNA: TGTGCCAGCAGTTTAGTTTCAGTACCCGTTTTGTCCCAGCATTTT. The encoded protein is CASSLVSVPVLSQHF.

The chain is built from TRBV12-3 or TRBV12-4 and TRBJ1-5; maybe TRBD1 (6 bases). V gave up 2 bases and J gave up 7 bases, with 9 bases separating them. The CDR3 sequence is 13 residues long. CDR3 nucleotide sequence: TGTGCCAGCAGTTTAACAGGGTACCAGCCCCAGCATTTT. As protein: CASSLTGYQPQHF.

This clone was observed a few times. The genes are TRBV2 and TRBJ2-2; TRBD2 might be the D (6 bases). The CDR3 consists of 19 residues. Trimming took 1 base from V and 0 from J, leaving 18 bases between them. The germline V gene has CDR1 SNHLY and CDR2 FYNNEI. This CDR3 reads CASSEGFAAGFANTGELFF. For the CDR3, the DNA is TGTGCCAGCAGTGAAGGTTTCGCGGCGGGGTTCGCGAACACCGGGGAGCTGTTTTTT.

J is TRBJ2-7 and V is TRBV18; D is perhaps TRBD1 (5 bases). CDR3 length equals 17 residues. Germline CDR1 reads KGHSH; CDR2 reads LQKENI. The ends were cut back, 6 bases at V and 5 bases at J, with 26 bases in the middle. The CDR3 nucleotides are TGTGCCAGCTCCGCCGAGCTTGTAAGGGGTGTAAGCAACGAGCAGTACTTC. It codes for CASSAELVRGVSNEQYF.

The CDR3 nucleotides are TGTGCCAGCAGCCAAGCCGGACAGCCCCATTCCACTGAAGCTTTCTTT. Encoded protein: CASSQAGQPHSTEAFF. V is TRBV6-2 or TRBV6-3 and J is TRBJ1-1, with D tentatively TRBD1 (6 bases). This CDR3 contains 16 residues. Germline CDR1 and CDR2: MNHEY and SVGEGT. The V end lost 6 bases, the J end lost 4 bases, and 21 bases lay between the germline ends.

The chain combines TRBV7-9 with TRBJ1-1; unclear D gene. The CDR3 contains 14 residues. V was shortened by 2 bases and J by 0 bases, with 7 bases between the two germline ends. Germline CDR1 reads SEHNR; CDR2 reads FQNEAQ (reference sequence). In DNA, the CDR3 is TGTGCCAGCAGCTTATTGAGCCTGAACACTGAAGCTTTCTTT. Translation: CASSLLSLNTEAFF.

V usage is TRBV7-9 and J usage is TRBJ1-1; possible D gene TRBD1, 6 bases. The CDR3 runs 16 residues. Germline CDR1 SEHNR, CDR2 FQNEAQ (reference sequence). V shed 5 bases and J shed 11 bases, with 27 bases lying between them. The CDR3 spells CASSPVTAGAGVSAFF. DNA for the CDR3: TGTGCCAGCAGCCCCGTTACCGCAGGGGCCGGGGTATCGGCTTTCTTT.

This clone was found once. V is TRBV5-1 and J is TRBJ2-1; 10 bases are a match to TRBD1. After removal of 0 bases from V and 5 bases from J, the junction contained 8 bases not matched to a gene. The germline V gene encodes CDR1 SGHRS and CDR2 YFSETQ. The CDR3 totals 17 residues. The chain's CDR3 is CASSLGSTGGGDNEQFF. CDR3 sequence (DNA): TGCGCCAGCAGCTTGGGATCGACAGGGGGCGGGGACAATGAGCAGTTCTTC.

The chain carries TRBV3-1 (or the pseudogene TRBV3-2) and TRBJ2-5, with D perhaps matching TRBD1 (6 bases). The CDR3 spans 18 residues. The germline CDR1 and CDR2 sequences are LGHDT and YNNKEL (reference sequence). V lost 1 base to trimming and J lost 3 bases, with 21 bases between them. The CDR3 spells CASSQAQKPTGKKETQYF. DNA for the CDR3: TGTGCCAGCAGCCAAGCCCAGAAGCCAACAGGGAAGAAAGAGACCCAGTACTTC.

The chain has TRBV19 and TRBJ2-2, with TRBD2 identical over 8 bases. The CDR3 consists of 15 residues. Germline CDR1 and CDR2: LNHDA and SQIVND (reference sequence). J lost 6 bases, V lost 9 bases, and 12 bases had no gene match. The CDR3 bases are TGTGCCAGCCGAAGCAGCGGGAGAGGTCCCGGGGAGCTGTTTTTT. Its protein is CASRSSGRGPGELFF.

This clone occurred once. This chain connects TRBV3-1 (or the pseudogene TRBV3-2) to TRBJ2-4; 13 bases match TRBD2. V lost 3 bases to trimming and J lost 8 bases; unmatched junction nucleotides: 10. The CDR3 length is 17 residues. Germline V lookup: CDR1 LGHDT, CDR2 YNNKEL (reference sequence). The CDR3 loop is CASSHTGTSGTLDIQYF. In nucleotides, the CDR3 is TGTGCCAGCAGCCATACCGGGACTAGCGGGACCCTAGACATTCAGTACTTC.

The rearrangement links TRBV19 to TRBJ2-5, with D possibly TRBD1 on 6 matching bases. Trimming pared 5 bases from V and 5 bases from J, leaving 15 bases between. This CDR3 is 14 amino acids long. CDR1 and CDR2 (germline): LNHDA, SQIVND (reference sequence). CDR3 nucleotides: TGTGCCAGTAGTGGCAGGGGATATCAGGAGACCCAGTACTTC. Translated: CASSGRGYQETQYF. Supplemented by reference TRBV19 and TRBJ2-5, the full variable domain reads DGGITQSPKYLFRKEGQNVTLSCEQNLNHDAMYWYRQDPGQGLRLIYYSQIVNDFQKGDIAEGYSVSREKKESFPLTVTSAQKNPTAFYLCASSGRGYQETQYFGPGTRLLVL.

This chain joins TRBV7-2 and TRBJ1-5, with TRBD1 matching 8 bases. This CDR3 comprises 15 residues. J was trimmed by 3 bases and V by 5 bases; bases with no gene match: 6. The germline V gene encodes CDR1 SGHTA and CDR2 FQGNSA. CDR3 in amino acids: CASSIDQGANQPQHF. The CDR3 DNA follows: TGTGCCAGCAGCATAGACCAGGGGGCCAATCAGCCCCAGCATTTT.

The genes are TRBV28 and TRBJ2-2; the match to TRBD2 covers 7 bases. In germline, CDR1 is MDHEN, CDR2 SYDVKM. Germline trimming cut 8 bases from V and 4 bases from J; bases unmatched to any gene: 10. The CDR3 loop spans 15 amino acids. CDR3 DNA sequence: TGTGCCAGCCCGCCCCACCGGGAGGCCACCGGGGAGCTGTTTTTT. This encodes CASPPHREATGELFF.